This is a list of T cell receptor beta chains from one sample in a study of regulatory T cells in long-lasting Graves disease. TCRdb re-analysed the multiplex PCR reads in MiXCR, keeping a single row per CDR3 protein. The table lists 360,000 or so distinct CDR3 sequences, about 23% of them singletons. The source material was peripheral blood mononuclear cells (PBMCs), sampled when the disease was refractory, from a patient treated with antithyroid drugs. The receptors were sampled from a woman aged 35 to 49 with Graves disease. Both conserved end residues are part of each CDR3. Fields, in order: clone size, D gene, J gene, V gene, CDR3 DNA, CDR3 protein. D genes are given only for firm matches. Not every row has a clone size; where given, it reads once, few, many or a size class.

NA	NA	TRBJ1-3	TRBV29-1	TGCAGCGTTGGCCGGGTGGACACCATATATTTT	CSVGRVDTIYF
many	TRBD2	TRBJ2-7	TRBV15	TGTGCCACCAGCAGAGCCTCTGGGGCCTGGGGGGGTGAGCAGTACTTC	CATSRASGAWGGEQYF
many	NA	TRBJ1-1	TRBV28	TGTGCCAGCAGTTTATTATCGGTAATGAACACTGAAGCTTTCTTT	CASSLLSVMNTEAFF
many	TRBD1	TRBJ1-5	TRBV2	TGTGCCAGCGGGACAGACCTCAATCAGCCCCAGCATTTT	CASGTDLNQPQHF
few	TRBD2	TRBJ2-2	TRBV13	TGTGCCAGCAGCTCCGGGACTAGCGGGAGAGCCGGGGAGCTGTTTTTT	CASSSGTSGRAGELFF
NA	TRBD2	TRBJ2-7	TRBV5-1	TGCGCCAGCAGCTTGGTTAGCGGGACTTTTCCCCAGTACTTC	CASSLVSGTFPQYF
NA	NA	TRBJ2-2	TRBV28	TGTGCCAGCAGTTTTCCCGTCACCGGGGAGCTGTTTTTT	CASSFPVTGELFF
NA	NA	TRBJ1-6	TRBV18	TGTGCCAGCTCACCCAACGGTGGCCAGGGTTCACCCCTCCACTTT	CASSPNGGQGSPLHF
few	NA	TRBJ1-1	TRBV19	TGTGCCAGTAGTATAGGGGCGGCTGAAGCTTTCTTT	CASSIGAAEAFF
NA	TRBD2	TRBJ2-3	TRBV20-1	TGCAGTGCTACCTCAACTAGCGGGAGGACAGATACGCAGTATTTT	CSATSTSGRTDTQYF
NA	TRBD2	TRBJ2-5	TRBV7-2	TGTGCCAGCAGCGCCCTGGGGGGGGAGACCCAGTACTTC	CASSALGGETQYF
many	NA	TRBJ2-7	TRBV11-2	TGTGCCAGCAGCTTACTCTTTAGGAAGTTGGACGAGCAGTACTTC	CASSLLFRKLDEQYF
many	TRBD1	TRBJ2-7	TRBV29-1	TGCAGCGTTGGACCGGGACAGGGGATTTACGAGCAGTACTTC	CSVGPGQGIYEQYF
NA	NA	TRBJ2-5	TRBV30	TGTGCCTTCTCCCCCACCCAAGGGGTGGCTGGAACCCAGCACTTC	CAFSPTQGVAGTQHF
many	NA	TRBJ2-4	TRBV27	TGTGCCAGCCCTCACCGGGAGGGGGCGGTGGACATTCAGTACTTC	CASPHREGAVDIQYF
many	NA	TRBJ2-7	TRBV29-1	TGCAGCGCCTACGGGACCCGGTCCTACGAGCAGTACTTC	CSAYGTRSYEQYF
many	NA	TRBJ1-4	TRBV2	TGTGCCAGCAGTGACCCGGGGGGGGCGAGTGAAAAACTGTTTTTT	CASSDPGGASEKLFF
NA	TRBD2	TRBJ2-2	TRBV7-2	TGTGCCAGCAGCTCTCTTGTACTAGCGGGAAACACCGGGGAGCTGTTTTTT	CASSSLVLAGNTGELFF
few	NA	TRBJ1-1	TRBV7-2	TGTGCCAGCAGCCCCGAAGGGGGGCGCGGGTACACTGAAGCTTTCTTT	CASSPEGGRGYTEAFF
many	NA	TRBJ1-1	TRBV28	TGTGCCAGCAGCCTAGATGGGTTGACTGAGAACACTGAAGCTTTCTTT	CASSLDGLTENTEAFF
few	NA	TRBJ2-7	TRBV7-6	TGTGCCAGCAGCTCATTCACGGGACACCTCTACGAGCAGTACTTC	CASSSFTGHLYEQYF
many	NA	TRBJ1-6	TRBV14	TGTGCCAGCAGCCAACGGGACACAAGAGGGATTTCACCCCTCCACTTT	CASSQRDTRGISPLHF
few	NA	TRBJ1-1	TRBV20-1	TGCAGTGCTAGTTTGCCAACGGATATGAACACTGAAGCTTTCTTT	CSASLPTDMNTEAFF
NA	NA	TRBJ2-5	TRBV20-1	TGCAGTGCGGGAGACAGAGTTCAAGAGACCCAGTACTTC	CSAGDRVQETQYF
many	NA	TRBJ1-2	TRBV5-1	TGCGCCAGCAGCTTGGCCGTATGGTCCGGCTACACCTTC	CASSLAVWSGYTF
NA	NA	TRBJ1-5	TRBV30	TGTGCCTGGAGGGAAAGCAATCAGCCCCAGCATTTT	CAWRESNQPQHF
many	NA	TRBJ2-5	TRBV28	TGTGCCAGCAGTTTGTTAATTTTGGGGACGTTAAAAGAGACCCAGTACTTC	CASSLLILGTLKETQYF
few	TRBD1	TRBJ2-7	TRBV7-9	TGTGCCAGCAGCTTAATCCCCGGACAGGGAAGCTCCTACGAGCAGTACTTC	CASSLIPGQGSSYEQYF
many	NA	TRBJ1-5	TRBV28	TGTGCCAGCAGTACCTCCCGCGGGGACATCAATCAGCCCCAGCATTTT	CASSTSRGDINQPQHF
few	TRBD1	TRBJ1-1	TRBV28	TGTGCCAGCAGTTACTTGGGACAGGGGGCAGTCACTGAAGCTTCCTTT	CASSYLGQGAVTEASF
few	TRBD2	TRBJ2-7	TRBV5-6	TGTGCCAGCAGCGCGACTGGACTAGCGACCTACGAGCAGTACTTC	CASSATGLATYEQYF
once	TRBD1	TRBJ2-7	TRBV28	TGTGCCAGCAGCATCGGTGGTTCGACAGGGGGGTACGAGCAGTACTTC	CASSIGGSTGGYEQYF
many	NA	TRBJ1-5	TRBV7-8	TGTGCCAGCAGCGGGGGACCCAATCAGCCCCAGCATTTT	CASSGGPNQPQHF
many	NA	TRBJ2-5	TRBV28	TGTGCCAGCAGTTTATACCGGACAGCGATTTGGGAGACCCAGTACTTC	CASSLYRTAIWETQYF
NA	NA	TRBJ2-3	TRBV28	TGTGCCAGCAGTACAACAGCGGAGTACACAGATACGCAGTATTTT	CASSTTAEYTDTQYF
few	TRBD2	TRBJ2-7	TRBV2	TGTGCCAGCAGCCCCAGTTTAGCGGGAGGGCCCTACGAGCAGTACTTC	CASSPSLAGGPYEQYF
NA	TRBD2	TRBJ2-3	TRBV24-1	TGTGCCACCAGTGGTCGCGGGAGCTCAGATACGCAGTATTTT	CATSGRGSSDTQYF
few	NA	TRBJ2-1	TRBV9	TGTGCCAGCAGCGTAGTAGGGCAGGGGTGGAACAATGAGCAGTTCTTC	CASSVVGQGWNNEQFF
many	TRBD2	TRBJ2-5	TRBV24-1	TGTGCCACCAGTGAGTACGGGACTAGCGGACAAGAGACCCAGTACTTC	CATSEYGTSGQETQYF
many	TRBD1	TRBJ2-7	TRBV2	TGTGCCAGCATCTCGGGACAGGGCCTTTCCTACGAGCAGTACTTC	CASISGQGLSYEQYF
many	TRBD1	TRBJ1-5	TRBV12-3/TRBV12-4	TGTGCCAGCAGGCCCGGGACAGGGGGCTTGGATCAGCCCCAGCATTTT	CASRPGTGGLDQPQHF
NA	NA	TRBJ2-2	TRBV5-1	TGCGCCAGCATTGGGGGGCAAAGCTACGCCGGGGAGCTGTTTTTT	CASIGGQSYAGELFF
NA	NA	TRBJ2-1	TRBV5-1	TGCGCCAGCAGCTTGGCGCGGACTCTCAATGAGCAGTTCTTC	CASSLARTLNEQFF
many	NA	TRBJ1-1	TRBV29-1	TGCAGCGTTGTTGTCGTCGAGTTGAACACTGAAGCTTTCTTT	CSVVVVELNTEAFF